The next 3 T cell receptor beta chains were all read from a single sample in a study of shared clonotypes between healthy human individuals. Here immunoSEQ multiplex PCR was the method, and the copy in TCRdb shows in-frame clones only, minus some. The table has under 1,100,000 clones, approximately 72% seen once. The material sequenced was memory CD4+ T cells sorted from blood. Indicated subset: CD45RA-negative fraction. The receptor source for this set is a man between 18 and 29 years old in good health.

The V call is TRBV5-4, the J call TRBJ2-2; 8 positions match TRBD2. There are 15 residues in the CDR3. The J segment lost 6 bases and the V segment lost 3 bases, leaving 7 bases of the junction unmatched. Germline values: CDR1 SGHNT, CDR2 YYREEE (reference sequence). The CDR3 reads CASSSGGGGPGELFF. The CDR3 DNA is TGTGCCAGCAGCTCCGGGGGGGGCGGTCCCGGGGAGCTGTTTTTT.

Turning to this clone: A read error may account for a junction end that differs from germline. The V gene is TRBV5-8, the J gene TRBJ1-5; possible D gene TRBD1, 5 bases. This CDR3 comprises 13 residues. Germline assignment: CDR1 SGHTS and CDR2 YDEGEE. The CDR3 DNA is TGTGCCAGCAACTTGGGGACTGATCAGCCCCAGCATTTT. Translating it yields CASNLGTDQPQHF.

This sequence joins TRBV6-5 and TRBJ2-7, with D possibly being TRBD1 (5 bases). The CDR3 runs 14 residues. Germline-derived CDR1 and CDR2 are MNHEY and SVGAGI. The V and J ends lost 6 bases and 3 bases respectively, with 15 bases between them. The chain's CDR3 is CASSNTNQGYEQYF. The CDR3 region has the DNA TGTGCCAGCAGCAACACAAACCAGGGCTACGAGCAGTACTTC.